This passage covers 3 T cell receptor beta chains from one sample sequenced in a study of cytomegalovirus exposure and HLA in healthy donors. 60 Vbeta and 13 Jbeta primers were used in PCR. The method was immunoSEQ multiplex PCR; TCRdb's version includes in-frame clones alone and lacks a portion of them. The sample includes more than 110,000 clones, roughly 75% seen only once; the top ten take 6.8%. Sequenced: PBMCs. The receptors shown here come from a man aged 35-49 years in good health and CMV-seropositive.

The DNA for the CDR3 is TGTGCCAGCAGCTTAGTATCGCAGGTTGAGGGCTATGGCTACACCTTC. Its translation is CASSLVSQVEGYGYTF. The chain is built from TRBV7-8 and TRBJ1-2; unclear D gene. Germline V gene sequence: CDR1 SGHVS, CDR2 FQNEAQ. V was pared by 1 base and J by 4 bases, with 16 bases between. The CDR3 has 16 amino acids. The whole variable domain, filled in from reference TRBV7-8 and TRBJ1-2, reads GAGVSQSPRYKVAKRGQDVALRCDPISGHVSLFWYQQALGQGPEFLTYFQNEAQLDKSGLPSDRFFAERPEGSVSTLKIQRTQQEDSAVYLCASSLVSQVEGYGYTFGSGTRLTVV.

This chain links TRBV27 with TRBJ2-2; D perhaps matches TRBD1 (5 bases). In germline, CDR1 is MNHEY, CDR2 SMNVEV (reference sequence). The CDR3 is 16 residues long. Trimming cost V 2 bases and J 3 bases, with 13 bases left between them. CDR3 sequence (DNA): TGTGCCAGCAGTTTAGCAGGGTTTGAATACACCGGGGAGCTGTTTTTT. Protein product: CASSLAGFEYTGELFF.

The rearrangement uses TRBV27 and TRBJ1-1; a possible D gene is TRBD1 (6 bases). This CDR3 is built from 11 residues. The germline V gene has CDR1 MNHEY and CDR2 SMNVEV (reference sequence). The V gene lost 3 bases and the J gene lost 10 bases, with 9 bases spanning the gap. For the CDR3, the DNA is TGTGCCAGCAGTTTCAGGGGTCGAGCTTTCTTT. As protein: CASSFRGRAFF.